This T cell receptor beta chain was sequenced during a study of cytomegalovirus exposure and HLA in healthy donors. Study summary: Drawn from HLA-typed donors, approximately 86 million unique TCRs were held in an early data release.

The PCR employed 60 Vbeta primers together with 13 Jbeta primers. Method: immunoSEQ multiplex PCR; TCRdb's copy keeps in-frame clones and lacks some. Of 200,000 to 250,000 clones listed, around 83% are singletons. Germline lookup yields CDR1 SGHTA and CDR2 FQGTGA. This CDR3 contains 15 residues. The ends lost 5 bases at V and 2 bases at J; junction bases unmatched: 3. Findings and caveats of the study: Further analysis, carried out later, found HLA-associated TCR beta chains more clonally expanded than equally common other chains. Later on, a genetic analysis was performed. It linked a missense variant in DCLRE1C with V- and J-gene trimming of TCR beta.

Regarding this clone: What it binds is not known.

Material for sequencing was PBMCs. The receptor comes from a girl aged 5-17 years in good health and CMV-seronegative. The gene calls are TRBV7-3 and TRBJ2-6; 7 nucleotides agree with TRBD1. CDR3 DNA: TGTGCCAGCAGCGTCCAGGGGGCTGGGGCCAACGTCCTGACTTTC. Translated, it gives CASSVQGAGANVLTF.